These 32 T cell receptor beta chains share one sample of origin, sequenced in a study of T cells in Graves' hyperthyroidism and ophthalmopathy. Amplification yielded TCR beta CDR3 regions, with RNA transcripts as the source. The TCR CDR3 was amplified in a first-round RT-PCR using the HTBI primer set. TCRdb processed the multiplex PCR reads anew with MiXCR; each CDR3 protein has one entry. The data hold 550,000 to 850,000 distinct CDR3 sequences, with 18% observed a single time. The material sequenced was blood. The receptors shown here come from a woman aged 50 to 60 with Graves' hyperthyroidism that later progressed to Graves' ophthalmopathy.

The chain combines TRBV27 with TRBJ2-3, with 9 bases fitting TRBD2. In germline, CDR1 is MNHEY, CDR2 SMNVEV (reference sequence). After removal of 3 bases from V and 3 bases from J, the junction contained 7 bases not matched to a gene. The CDR3 is 16 amino acids. As DNA, the CDR3 is TGTGCCAGCAGTTTCTGGGCGGGGGGGCATACAGATACGCAGTATTTT. It codes for CASSFWAGGHTDTQYF.

The chain combines TRBV5-1 with TRBJ2-2; no firm D call. With 0 bases removed from V and 4 bases from J, the gap between germline ends came to 4 bases. The CDR3 spans 13 residues. The germline gives CDR1 SGHRS, CDR2 YFSETQ. CDR3 coding DNA: TGCGCCAGCAGCTTGGCCACCACCGGGGAGCTGTTTTTT. It codes for CASSLATTGELFF.

The V call is TRBV7-9, the J call TRBJ1-1; D gene uncertain. Trimming removed 1 base from V and 0 bases from J, with 6 bases in between. Germline V lookup: CDR1 SEHNR, CDR2 FQNEAQ (reference sequence). The CDR3 extends over 14 amino acids. In nucleotides, the CDR3 is TGTGCCAGCAGCTTAGACATATTGAACACTGAAGCTTTCTTT. Translated: CASSLDILNTEAFF.

The chain uses TRBV19 and TRBJ2-7, with 9 bases matching TRBD1. Germline lookup yields CDR1 LNHDA and CDR2 SQIVND (reference sequence). Trimming cost V 6 bases and J 3 bases; bases outside gene matches: 9. The CDR3 is made up of 15 amino acids. The CDR3 loop is CASRGNRDRDYEQYF. CDR3 DNA sequence: TGTGCCAGTAGAGGCAACCGGGACAGGGACTACGAGCAGTACTTC.

This clonotype was recorded many times. V is TRBV7-3 and J is TRBJ2-1; 8 bases align to TRBD2. This CDR3 is built from 17 residues. V lost 5 bases to trimming and J lost 6 bases; unmatched junction nucleotides: 15. Germline values: CDR1 SGHTA, CDR2 FQGTGA. Here the CDR3 reads CASSLRGGGLIRNEQFF. CDR3 DNA: TGTGCCAGCAGCCTAAGGGGCGGGGGGCTCATTCGCAATGAGCAGTTCTTC.

In DNA, the CDR3 is TGCAGTGCTAGAGATCGTGCGTATGGCTACACCTTC. This encodes CSARDRAYGYTF. The rearrangement joins TRBV20-1 to TRBJ1-2; no clear D. Germline V gives CDR1 DFQATT, CDR2 SNEGSKA (reference sequence). V gave up 0 bases and J gave up 5 bases, with 7 bases separating them. The CDR3 has 12 amino acids.

About this clonotype itself: A much larger clone sits a single nucleotide away, making a read error possible. This chain uses TRBV5-1 with TRBJ1-2; D not certain. This CDR3 is 16 amino acids long. Germline CDR1 is SGHRS and CDR2 is YFSETQ. The CDR3 nucleotides are TGCGCCAGCAGCCTCCCTGATCCTTCTTCGGGCTATGGCTACATCTTC. Translated: CASSLPDPSSGYGYIF.

This chain joins TRBV10-3 and TRBJ1-5; no definite D call. The V end lost 1 base, the J end lost 4 bases, and 11 bases lay between the germline ends. The length of the CDR3 is 15 residues. Germline V gene data show CDR1 as ENHRY and CDR2 as SYGVKD. This CDR3 reads CAISEFYVSNQPQHF. The CDR3 DNA reads as TGTGCCATCAGTGAGTTTTACGTCTCAAATCAGCCCCAGCATTTT.

J is TRBJ2-2 and V is TRBV6-1, with D perhaps TRBD2 (5 bases). V shed 2 bases and J shed 0 bases, with 10 bases lying between them. The CDR3 totals 16 residues. Germline lookup yields CDR1 MNHNS and CDR2 SASEGT. The CDR3 loop reads CASSESSGTNTGELFF. CDR3 nucleotide sequence: TGTGCCAGCAGTGAAAGCTCCGGGACGAACACCGGGGAGCTGTTTTTT.

This clonotype was counted between two and nine times. For the CDR3, the DNA is TGCGCCAGCAGCCAAGTAGTAGGGACGGAGACCCAGTACTTC. Amino acid sequence: CASSQVVGTETQYF. The genes are TRBV4-1 and TRBJ2-5, with D perhaps assigned TRBD1 or TRBD2 (5 bases each). V shed 1 base and J shed 5 bases, with 11 bases lying between them. The CDR3 is 14 amino acids. Germline values: CDR1 MGHRA, CDR2 YSYEKL.

The rearrangement joins TRBV29-1 to TRBJ1-5; TRBD1 aligns across 9 bases. The CDR3 totals 13 residues. Germline V gene lookup returns CDR1 SQVTM and CDR2 ANQGSEA. The J segment lost 4 bases and the V segment lost 6 bases, leaving 4 bases of the junction unmatched. CDR3 nucleotides: TGCAGCGTGGGGACAGGGCTAAATCAGCCCCAGCATTTT. The encoded protein is CSVGTGLNQPQHF.

This clonotype was picked up a small number of times. The V and J genes are TRBV5-8 and TRBJ2-5; 7 bases line up with TRBD1. Per germline, CDR1 SGHTS and CDR2 YDEGEE. This CDR3 comprises 14 residues. J was trimmed by 1 base and V by 3 bases; bases with no gene match: 3. CDR3 residues: CASSSRQGQETQYF. Here the CDR3 DNA reads TGTGCCAGCAGCTCTCGACAGGGCCAAGAGACCCAGTACTTC.

In its sample, this clonotype was seen once. The chain carries TRBV7-2 and TRBJ1-4, with a weak D call TRBD1 (6 bases). The V gene lost 1 base and the J gene lost 11 bases, with 20 bases spanning the gap. CDR1 SGHTA and CDR2 FQGNSA come from the germline V gene. The CDR3 is 16 residues long. For the CDR3, the DNA is TGTGCCAGCAGCTTAGACAATACCGGGGGCGTCGGCAAACTGTTTTTT. It yields the protein CASSLDNTGGVGKLFF.

This clonotype has at least ten counts. This sequence joins TRBV11-2 and TRBJ1-2, with D possibly TRBD1 on 5 matching bases. The CDR3 length is 15 residues. Per germline, CDR1 SGHAT and CDR2 FQNNGV. V lost 5 bases, J lost 4 bases, and 17 bases lay in between. CDR3 loop: CASSPFAGALYGYTF. The CDR3 coding sequence is TGTGCCAGCAGCCCCTTTGCCGGGGCGCTCTATGGCTACACCTTC.

The chain combines TRBV7-8 with TRBJ2-5, with a weak D call TRBD1 (7 bases). Trimming removed 4 bases at V and 4 bases at J, with 19 bases between. The CDR3 is made up of 16 amino acids. CDR1 SGHVS and CDR2 FQNEAQ come from the germline V gene. CDR3 amino acids: CASSSTLTQGGETQYF. The DNA for the CDR3 is TGTGCCAGCAGCTCCACCCTAACCCAGGGGGGAGAGACCCAGTACTTC.

Many counts were recorded for this clonotype. This chain connects TRBV3-1 to TRBJ2-1; 10 bases are shared with TRBD2. CDR3 length: 17 amino acids. V lost 6 bases and J lost 2; bases outside the gene matches: 10. Germline assignment: CDR1 LGHDT and CDR2 YNNKEL (reference sequence). CDR3 DNA: TGTGCCAGCAGAGGGGGTTGGCTAGCGGGGGCCTACAATGAGCAGTTCTTC. Translating gives CASRGGWLAGAYNEQFF.

This clonotype was seen many times. V and J are TRBV7-3 and TRBJ2-2; unclear D gene. Germline CDR1 SGHTA, CDR2 FQGTGA. This CDR3 spans 12 amino acids. V shed 5 bases and J shed 3 bases, with 4 bases lying between them. The CDR3 DNA sequence: TGTGCCAGCAGCCTAGACACCGGGGAGCTGTTTTTT. Protein product: CASSLDTGELFF.

This clonotype was seen a handful of times. The chain is built from TRBV6-1 and TRBJ2-5; a weak D match, TRBD1 (5 bases). Trimming stripped 5 bases from V and 2 bases from J, with 15 bases between. The CDR3 length is 15 residues. Germline CDR1 reads MNHNS; CDR2 reads SASEGT. Here the CDR3 reads CASSRQGTPQETQYF. The CDR3, as DNA: TGTGCCAGCAGTCGGCAGGGTACCCCTCAAGAGACCCAGTACTTC.

This chain links TRBV4-1 with TRBJ2-1; 7 bases are shared with TRBD2. J gave up 3 bases and V 3 bases, and 14 bases lay outside the gene matches. The germline V gene encodes CDR1 MGHRA and CDR2 YSYEKL. This CDR3 comprises 18 residues. CDR3 bases: TGCGCCAGCAGCCATCTTATCCCGGGACTACGACTCTACAATGAGCAGTTCTTC. This translates into CASSHLIPGLRLYNEQFF.

The chain links TRBV6-1 to TRBJ1-1; D gene uncertain. Germline lookup yields CDR1 MNHNS and CDR2 SASEGT. The CDR3 covers 15 residues. The V end was cut by 7 bases, the J end by 0 bases, with 15 bases between. The CDR3 DNA is TGTGCCAGCACCGAACTCGGAGCTGTGAACACTGAAGCTTTCTTT. Its protein product is CASTELGAVNTEAFF.

V and J are TRBV6-1 and TRBJ2-1; 10 bases fit TRBD2. The V gene end was trimmed by 11 bases and the J gene end by 7 bases; junction bases not matched to a gene: 11. This CDR3 spans 14 amino acids. Per germline, CDR1 MNHNS and CDR2 SASEGT. In nucleotides, the CDR3 is TGTGCCGCTAGCGGGGGCCCCGTGAGGAATGAGCAGTTCTTC. This encodes CAASGGPVRNEQFF.

This clonotype was seen more than once but under ten times. DNA of the CDR3: TGTGCCAGCAGCTCCGGGGTCTATGAGCAGTTCTTC. Protein product: CASSSGVYEQFF. V usage is TRBV11-2 and J usage is TRBJ2-1, with D possibly matching TRBD2 (5 bases). Germline lookup yields CDR1 SGHAT and CDR2 FQNNGV. The CDR3 loop spans 12 amino acids. Trimming pared 4 bases from V and 8 bases from J, leaving 9 bases between.

This clonotype showed up many times. The V and J genes are TRBV30 and TRBJ2-5; TRBD2 aligns across 7 bases. There are 14 residues in the CDR3. Germline-derived CDR1 and CDR2 are GTSNPN and SVGIG (reference sequence). V lost 3 bases to trimming and J lost 5 bases; unmatched junction nucleotides: 9. The CDR3 nucleotides read TGTGCCTGGAGCCCCGGGGGGTTCGGCGAGACCCAGTACTTC. Its translation: CAWSPGGFGETQYF. Complete variable domain (other parts from reference TRBV30 and TRBJ2-5): SQTIHQWPATLVQPVGSPLSLECTVEGTSNPNLYWYRQAAGRGLQLLFYSVGIGQISSEVPQNLSASRPQDRQFILSSKKLLLSDSGFYLCAWSPGGFGETQYFGPGTRLLVL.

The V gene is TRBV15, the J gene TRBJ1-4; tentative D call: TRBD1 (6 bases). The length of the CDR3 is 15 residues. V was shortened by 0 bases and J by 3 bases, with 8 bases between the two germline ends. Germline CDR1 is LNHNV and CDR2 is YYDKDF (reference sequence). The CDR3 protein is CATSRDGTSNEKLFF. CDR3 DNA sequence: TGTGCCACCAGCAGAGACGGGACATCTAATGAAAAACTGTTTTTT.

This clonotype was seen many times. The V call is TRBV20-1, the J call TRBJ2-3; D is uncertain. This CDR3 spans 13 amino acids. V dropped 2 bases and J dropped 6 bases, with 12 bases sitting between them. Germline CDR1 and CDR2: DFQATT and SNEGSKA (reference sequence). CDR3 protein: CSARRAAWDTQYF. Here the CDR3 DNA reads TGCAGTGCTAGAAGGGCAGCCTGGGATACGCAGTATTTT.

This clonotype has at least ten counts. J is TRBJ1-1 and V is TRBV7-9, with D maybe TRBD1 (5 bases). V was shortened by 1 base and J by 8 bases, with 17 bases between the two germline ends. Germline CDR1 SEHNR, CDR2 FQNEAQ (reference sequence). The CDR3 runs 15 residues. This CDR3 is CASSLDRGRGSEAFF. CDR3 coding DNA: TGTGCCAGCAGCTTAGACCGGGGCCGGGGCTCCGAAGCTTTCTTT.

V usage is TRBV19 and J usage is TRBJ2-1; D uncertain. Trimming stripped 6 bases from V and 6 bases from J, with 9 bases between. The CDR3 has 12 amino acids. Germline lookup yields CDR1 LNHDA and CDR2 SQIVND (reference sequence). The CDR3 region is CASSPAPNEQFF. CDR3 DNA sequence: TGTGCCAGTAGCCCAGCGCCCAATGAGCAGTTCTTC.

This chain links TRBV20-1 with TRBJ2-2; D may match TRBD1 or TRBD2 (5 bases each). Germline loops: CDR1 DFQATT, CDR2 SNEGSKA (reference sequence). CDR3 length: 17 residues. Trimming shortened V by 6 bases and J by 0 bases, and 20 bases separated the two germline ends. The DNA for the CDR3 is TGCAGTGCCAGCCCCCGTGGGGACCGGACGAACACCGGGGAGCTGTTTTTT. Protein: CSASPRGDRTNTGELFF.

This clonotype has a handful of counts. The rearrangement joins TRBV6-2 or TRBV6-3 to TRBJ2-7, with D possibly being TRBD2 (6 bases). Trimming left V 0 bases short and J 0 bases short, with 18 bases between. Germline CDR1 is MNHEY and CDR2 is SVGEGT. CDR3 length: 18 residues. The CDR3 bases are TGTGCCAGCAGTTACTCCGGTGTTCAGGCGGGAAGCTCCTACGAGCAGTACTTC. This sequence encodes CASSYSGVQAGSSYEQYF.

The chain joins TRBV11-3 to TRBJ1-3, with no clear D. Trimming shortened V by 6 bases and J by 11 bases, and 14 bases separated the two germline ends. CDR1 and CDR2 (germline): SGHNT, YENEEA. This CDR3 region has 12 residues. DNA for the CDR3: TGTGCCAGCAGGACGAGGGAGCGCCCCATATATTTT. Its translation: CASRTRERPIYF. Variable domain in full (rest from reference TRBV11-3 and TRBJ1-3): EAGVVQSPRYKIIEKKQPVAFWCNPISGHNTLYWYLQNLGQGPELLIRYENEEAVDDSQLPKDRFSAERLKGVDSTLKIQPAELGDSAVYLCASRTRERPIYFGEGSWLTVV.

This clonotype appeared many times. The chain couples TRBV12-3 or TRBV12-4 to TRBJ1-3; D gene ambiguous. The CDR3 is made up of 14 amino acids. Trimming shortened V by 3 bases and J by 0 bases, and 6 bases separated the two germline ends. This chain's CDR3 is CASSFSYSGNTIYF. The DNA for the CDR3 is TGTGCCAGCAGTTTCTCTTACTCTGGAAACACCATATATTTT.

V is TRBV5-1 and J is TRBJ2-2; 10 nucleotides match TRBD1. Germline values: CDR1 SGHRS, CDR2 YFSETQ. The CDR3 sequence is 14 residues long. V lost 6 bases and J lost 7; bases outside the gene matches: 6. CDR3 DNA: TGCGCCAGCACCGGGACAGGGGTGCACGGGGAGCTGTTTTTT. As protein: CASTGTGVHGELFF.